A few counts support the clone carrying this T cell receptor (beta chain). This sample is part of a study of identical twins. One entry per CDR3 protein, called by TCRdb with MiXCR from the 5' RACE reads. The data contain about 570,000 distinct CDR3 sequences, around 9.6% of them singletons. These data also formed part of another study, on yellow fever vaccine responses in identical twins. As that study records: Reportedly, the T cell response mounted by twins to vaccine seemed partly convergent, partly personalized.

The receptor comes from a young woman in good health. Input material: PBMCs.

The CDR3 DNA sequence: TGTGCCAGCAGTTGGACAGGGAGCTATGGCTACACCTTC. It yields the protein CASSWTGSYGYTF. The chain employs TRBV27 and TRBJ1-2, with TRBD1 matching over 8 bases. CDR1 and CDR2 from the germline V gene are MNHEY and SMNVEV (reference sequence). The CDR3 extends over 13 amino acids. V was clipped by 4 bases and J by 4 bases; unmatched bases: 2.